A selection of T cell receptor beta chains follows, all from one sample in a study of blood T cell repertoires in COVID-19. This table comes from immunoSEQ multiplex PCR, and its TCRdb copy is limited to in-frame clones, with some not included. In the table there are around 250,000 clones, 88% of which are singletons. The sequenced sample consisted of PBMCs or T cells enriched from blood (not recorded which). The origin of the receptors is a middle-aged woman who had been exposed to COVID-19. CDR3s include the opening cysteine and the closing phenylalanine or tryptophan. The D gene is left open where the match is weak. Clone size is not always given. Where it is, it says once, few, many or a class for expanded clones.

TRBJ2-7 TRBV5-1 . . CASSLEWPEQYF TGCGCCAGCAGCTTGGAGTGGCCCGAGCAGTACTTC
TRBJ1-1 TRBV2 . TRBD1 CASRDRQGRDTEAFF TGTGCCAGCAGAGACCGACAGGGGAGGGACACTGAAGCTTTCTTT
TRBJ1-2 TRBV5-1 . TRBD1 CASSLQGASGYGYTF TGTGCCAGCAGCTTGCAGGGGGCGTCAGGGTATGGCTACACCTTC
TRBJ2-3 TRBV5-4 . TRBD2 CASSGEGGSNFLGTQYF TGTGCCAGCAGCGGGGAGGGCGGCAGCAACTTTTTGGGTACGCAGTATTTT
TRBJ2-1 TRBV5-1 . TRBD2 CASLGAGANSYNEQFF TGCGCCAGCTTAGGAGCGGGGGCGAACTCCTACAATGAGCAGTTCTTC
TRBJ1-5 TRBV7-2 . . CASSFTVAQPQHF TGTGCCAGCAGCTTTACCGTGGCTCAGCCCCAGCATTTT
TRBJ1-6 TRBV11-2 . . CASSLERGIALHF TGTGCCAGCAGCTTAGAGCGGGGGATTGCCCTCCACTTT
TRBJ1-1 TRBV28 . . CASSLQGRIKEAFF TGTGCCAGCAGTTTACAGGGCCGGATTAAGGAAGCTTTCTTT
TRBJ1-2 TRBV4-3 . TRBD1 CASSQPGQGYYGYTF TGCGCCAGCAGCCAACCGGGACAGGGCTACTATGGCTACACCTTC
TRBJ1-2 TRBV30 . . CALTPYGYTF TGTGCCTTGACACCCTATGGCTACACCTTC
TRBJ1-4 TRBV7-9 once . CASSSQGSQVATNEKLFF TGTGCCAGCAGCTCTCAGGGGTCCCAGGTCGCAACTAATGAAAAACTGTTTTTT
TRBJ2-5 TRBV7-6 . . CASSDPGGQETQYF TGTGCCAGCAGCGACCCCGGGGGCCAAGAGACCCAGTACTTC
TRBJ1-4 TRBV15 . TRBD1 CATSRDGRGLYEKLFF TGTGCCACCAGCAGAGATGGCAGGGGGCTGTATGAAAAACTGTTTTTT
TRBJ1-5 TRBV2 . TRBD1 CASAPTGRNQPQHF TGTGCCAGCGCACCGACAGGGAGAAATCAGCCCCAGCATTTT
TRBJ2-6 TRBV27 . TRBD1 CASSLGRGQGGANVLTF TGTGCCAGCAGTTTGGGCAGGGGGCAAGGTGGGGCCAACGTCCTGACTTTC
TRBJ1-1 TRBV29-1 . TRBD1 CSVEMRGLNTEAFF TGCAGCGTTGAGATGAGGGGGCTGAACACTGAAGCTTTCTTT
TRBJ2-5 TRBV29-1 . TRBD2 CSVVSPSGGKETQYF TGCAGCGTTGTTTCCCCTAGCGGGGGCAAAGAGACCCAGTACTTC
TRBJ1-3 TRBV28 . . CASSLASWSSGNTIYF TGTGCCAGCAGTTTAGCTTCATGGAGCTCTGGAAACACCATATATTTT
TRBJ1-1 TRBV9 . TRBD1 CASSGTGGYRTEAFF TGTGCCAGCAGCGGGACAGGGGGCTACAGGACTGAAGCTTTCTTT
TRBJ1-5 TRBV30 few . CAWRVQEGLNQPQHF TGTGCCTGGAGGGTTCAAGAGGGCCTCAATCAGCCCCAGCATTTT
TRBJ1-5 TRBV10-3 . TRBD1 CAISEAPGTGSNQPQHF TGTGCCATCAGCGAAGCACCCGGGACAGGGAGCAATCAGCCCCAGCATTTT
TRBJ2-1 TRBV7-3 . . CASSLSGSSYNEQFF TGTGCCAGCAGCTTATCGGGTAGCTCCTACAATGAGCAGTTCTTC
TRBJ2-7 TRBV5-1 . TRBD2 CASSPTSAGTSAYEQYF TGCGCCAGCAGCCCAACTTCTGCCGGGACTAGTGCCTACGAGCAGTACTTC
TRBJ1-6 TRBV5-1 . TRBD1 CASSLEPLGTGGIGNSPLHF TGCGCCAGCAGCTTGGAGCCACTTGGGACAGGGGGTATCGGGAATTCACCCCTCCACTTT
TRBJ1-2 TRBV7-2 . TRBD1 CASSFPGQARYGYTF TGTGCCAGCAGCTTCCCGGGACAGGCTCGTTATGGCTACACCTTC
TRBJ2-3 TRBV4-3 . TRBD2 CASSQRAGGPLSPPDTQYF TGCGCCAGCAGCCAACGAGCGGGGGGGCCCCTCAGTCCACCAGATACGCAGTATTTT
TRBJ1-1 TRBV15 once TRBD1 CATSRGQGANTEAFF TGTGCCACCAGCAGGGGACAGGGGGCGAACACTGAAGCTTTCTTT
TRBJ2-1 TRBV10-3 . TRBD1 CATITGQGVDEQFF TGTGCCACAATAACGGGACAGGGTGTCGATGAGCAGTTCTTC
TRBJ1-2 TRBV3-1/TRBV3-2 . . CASSPSLQGGYTF TGTGCCAGCAGTCCGTCCCTGCAGGGCGGCTACACCTTC
TRBJ2-3 TRBV24-1 . TRBD1 CATSDSGQGDTDTQYF TGTGCCACCAGTGATTCGGGACAGGGGGACACAGATACGCAGTATTTT
TRBJ1-1 TRBV3-1/TRBV3-2 once . CASSPGHSTEAFF TGTGCCAGCAGCCCGGGACACTCCACTGAAGCTTTCTTT
TRBJ1-1 TRBV20-1 . . CSASPPQGHTEAFF TGCAGTGCTAGTCCCCCGCAGGGCCACACTGAAGCTTTCTTT
TRBJ1-1 TRBV11-2 . TRBD1 CASSGGTGLYTEAFF TGTGCCAGCAGCGGAGGGACAGGCCTTTACACTGAAGCTTTCTTT
TRBJ2-1 TRBV6-2/TRBV6-3 . TRBD2 CASSPGTSREQFF TGTGCCAGCAGTCCCGGGACTAGCCGGGAGCAGTTCTTC
TRBJ2-5 TRBV6-2/TRBV6-3 . TRBD1 CASSSGGEETQYF TGTGCCAGCAGCTCAGGGGGCGAAGAGACCCAGTACTTC